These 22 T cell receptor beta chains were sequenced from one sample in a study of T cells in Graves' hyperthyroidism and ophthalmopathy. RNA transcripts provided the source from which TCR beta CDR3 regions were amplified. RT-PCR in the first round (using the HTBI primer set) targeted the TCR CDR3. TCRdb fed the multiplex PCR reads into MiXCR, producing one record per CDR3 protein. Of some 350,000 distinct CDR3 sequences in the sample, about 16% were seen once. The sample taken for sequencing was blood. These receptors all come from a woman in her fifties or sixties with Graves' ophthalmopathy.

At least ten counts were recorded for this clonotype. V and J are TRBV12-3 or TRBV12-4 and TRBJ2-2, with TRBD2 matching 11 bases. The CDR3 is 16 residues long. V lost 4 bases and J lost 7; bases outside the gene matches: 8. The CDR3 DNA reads TGTGCCAGCAGTTGGGGACTAGCGGCCCTCGGCGGGGAGCTGTTTTTT. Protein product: CASSWGLAALGGELFF.

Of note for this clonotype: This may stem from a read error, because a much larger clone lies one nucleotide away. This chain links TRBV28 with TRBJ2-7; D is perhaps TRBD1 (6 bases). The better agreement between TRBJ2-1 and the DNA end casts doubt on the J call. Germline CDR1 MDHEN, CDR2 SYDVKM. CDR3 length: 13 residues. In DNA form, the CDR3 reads TGTGCCAGCAGGACCCGACAGGCCTACGAGCAGTTCTTC. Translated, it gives CASRTRQAYEQFF.

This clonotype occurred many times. CDR3 loop: CASRASGSGGELFF. Written as DNA, the CDR3 is TGTGCCAGCAGGGCTAGCGGGAGTGGCGGGGAGCTGTTTTTT. J is TRBJ2-2 and V is TRBV28; 10 nucleotides match TRBD2. J lost 7 bases, V lost 6 bases, and 5 bases had no gene match. The CDR3 length is 14 residues. Germline CDR1 reads MDHEN; CDR2 reads SYDVKM.

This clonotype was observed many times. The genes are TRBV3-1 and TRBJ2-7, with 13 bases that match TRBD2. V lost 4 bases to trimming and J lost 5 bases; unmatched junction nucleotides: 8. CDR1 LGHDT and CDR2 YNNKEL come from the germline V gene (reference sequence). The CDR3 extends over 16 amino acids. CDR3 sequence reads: CASSLATSGRSHEQYF. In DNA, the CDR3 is TGTGCCAGCAGCCTTGCGACTAGCGGGAGGAGCCACGAGCAGTACTTC.

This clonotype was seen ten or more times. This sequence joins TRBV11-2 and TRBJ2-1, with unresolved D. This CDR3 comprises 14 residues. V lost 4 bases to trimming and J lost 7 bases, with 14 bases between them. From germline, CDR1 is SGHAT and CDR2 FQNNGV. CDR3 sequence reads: CASSSLGLTNEQFF. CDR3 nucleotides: TGTGCCAGCAGCTCCCTAGGGCTGACTAATGAGCAGTTCTTC.

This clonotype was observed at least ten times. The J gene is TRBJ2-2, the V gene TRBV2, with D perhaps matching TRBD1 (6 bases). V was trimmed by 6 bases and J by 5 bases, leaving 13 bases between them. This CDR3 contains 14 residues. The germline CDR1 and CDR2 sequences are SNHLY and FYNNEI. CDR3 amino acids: CASRSQGHTGELFF. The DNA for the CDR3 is TGTGCCAGCAGAAGTCAGGGGCATACCGGGGAGCTGTTTTTT.

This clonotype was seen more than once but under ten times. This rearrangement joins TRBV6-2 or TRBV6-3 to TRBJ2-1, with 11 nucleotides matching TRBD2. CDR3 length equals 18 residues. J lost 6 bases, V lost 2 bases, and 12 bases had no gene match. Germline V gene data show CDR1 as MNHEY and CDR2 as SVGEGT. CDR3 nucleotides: TGTGCCAGCAGTTACGGGCTAGCGGGAGGCGGGGGCGCCAATGAGCAGTTCTTC. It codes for CASSYGLAGGGGANEQFF.

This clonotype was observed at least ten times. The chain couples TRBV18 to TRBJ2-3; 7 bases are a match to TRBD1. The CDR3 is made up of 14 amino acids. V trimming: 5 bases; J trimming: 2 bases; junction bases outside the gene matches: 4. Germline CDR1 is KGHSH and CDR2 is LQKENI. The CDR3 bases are TGTGCCAGCTCATCAGGACAGGTCACAGATACGCAGTATTTT. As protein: CASSSGQVTDTQYF.

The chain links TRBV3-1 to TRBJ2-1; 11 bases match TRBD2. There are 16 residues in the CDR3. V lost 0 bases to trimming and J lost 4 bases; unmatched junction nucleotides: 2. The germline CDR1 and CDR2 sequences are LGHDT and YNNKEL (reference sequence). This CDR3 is CASSQDWTSGYNEQFF. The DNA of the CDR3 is TGTGCCAGCAGCCAAGATTGGACTAGCGGGTACAATGAGCAGTTCTTC.

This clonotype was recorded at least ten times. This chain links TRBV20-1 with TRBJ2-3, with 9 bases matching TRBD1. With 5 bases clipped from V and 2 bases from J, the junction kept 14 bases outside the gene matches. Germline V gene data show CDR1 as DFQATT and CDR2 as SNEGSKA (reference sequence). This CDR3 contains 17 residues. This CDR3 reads CSAEYRQGGLSTDTQYF. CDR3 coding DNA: TGCAGTGCTGAGTATCGACAGGGGGGACTATCCACAGATACGCAGTATTTT.

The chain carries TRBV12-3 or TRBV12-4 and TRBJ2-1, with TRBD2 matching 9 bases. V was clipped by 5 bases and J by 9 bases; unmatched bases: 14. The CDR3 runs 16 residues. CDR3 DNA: TGTGCCAGCAGTCCATGGGGGCTAGCGGGAATAAGTGAGCAGTTCTTC. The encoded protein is CASSPWGLAGISEQFF.

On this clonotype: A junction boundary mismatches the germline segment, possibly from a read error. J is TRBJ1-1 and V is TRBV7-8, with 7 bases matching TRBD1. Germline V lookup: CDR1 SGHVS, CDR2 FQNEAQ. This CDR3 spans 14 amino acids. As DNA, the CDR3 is TGTGCCAGCAGCCCCCAGGGGGAACGCACTGAAGCTCTCTTT. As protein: CASSPQGERTEALF. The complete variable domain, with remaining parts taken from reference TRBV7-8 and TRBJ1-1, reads GAGVSQSPRYKVAKRGQDVALRCDPISGHVSLFWYQQALGQGPEFLTYFQNEAQLDKSGLPSDRFFAERPEGSVSTLKIQRTQQEDSAVYLCASSPQGERTEALFGQGTRLTVV.

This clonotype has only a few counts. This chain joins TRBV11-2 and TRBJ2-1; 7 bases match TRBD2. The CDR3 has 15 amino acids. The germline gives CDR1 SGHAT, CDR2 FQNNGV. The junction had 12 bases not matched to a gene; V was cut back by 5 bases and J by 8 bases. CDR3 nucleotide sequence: TGTGCCAGCAGCCCCCAGGCGGGAGCCAAAGATGAGCAGTTCTTC. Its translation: CASSPQAGAKDEQFF.

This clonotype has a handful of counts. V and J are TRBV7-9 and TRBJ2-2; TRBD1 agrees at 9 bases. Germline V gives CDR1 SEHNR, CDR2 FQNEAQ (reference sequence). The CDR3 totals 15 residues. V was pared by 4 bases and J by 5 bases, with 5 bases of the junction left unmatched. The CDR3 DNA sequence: TGTGCCAGCAGCTGGGACAGGGTGTGGACCGGGGAGCTGTTTTTT. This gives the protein CASSWDRVWTGELFF.

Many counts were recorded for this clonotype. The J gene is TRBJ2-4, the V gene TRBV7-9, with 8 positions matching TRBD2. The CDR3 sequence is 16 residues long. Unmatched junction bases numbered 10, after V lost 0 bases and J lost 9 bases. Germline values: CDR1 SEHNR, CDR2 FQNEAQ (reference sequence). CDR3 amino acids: CASSLAATSDQGIQYF. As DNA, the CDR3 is TGTGCCAGCAGCTTAGCAGCGACTAGCGACCAAGGCATTCAGTACTTC.

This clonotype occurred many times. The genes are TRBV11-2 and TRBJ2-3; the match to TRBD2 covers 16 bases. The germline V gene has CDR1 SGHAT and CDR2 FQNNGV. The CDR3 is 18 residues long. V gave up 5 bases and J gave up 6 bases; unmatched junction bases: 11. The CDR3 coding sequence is TGTGCCAGCAGCCTGGGGACTAGCGGGAGGGCCTTTACGGATACGCAGTATTTT. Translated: CASSLGTSGRAFTDTQYF.

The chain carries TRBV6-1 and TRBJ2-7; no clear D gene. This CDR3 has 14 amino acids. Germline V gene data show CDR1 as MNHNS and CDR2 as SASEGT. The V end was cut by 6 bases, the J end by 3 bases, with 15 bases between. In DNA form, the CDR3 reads TGTGCCAGCAGAGGGTTAGCTCGACTCTACGAGCAGTACTTC. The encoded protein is CASRGLARLYEQYF.

This CDR3 is CASSPGTSTSHEQYF. CDR3 bases: TGTGCCAGCAGCCCAGGGACTAGCACGAGTCACGAGCAGTACTTC. The chain combines TRBV2 with TRBJ2-7, with TRBD2 matching 9 bases. Germline assignment: CDR1 SNHLY and CDR2 FYNNEI. There are 15 residues in the CDR3. The V gene end was trimmed by 6 bases and the J gene end by 5 bases; junction bases not matched to a gene: 11.

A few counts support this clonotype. CDR3 DNA: TGTGCCAGCAGCCAACAATTAGGGGACTCCTACGAGCAGTACTTC. Its protein is CASSQQLGDSYEQYF. The V gene is TRBV7-9, the J gene TRBJ2-7; D possibly corresponds to TRBD1 (5 bases). The CDR3 totals 15 residues. V dropped 5 bases and J dropped 0 bases, with 14 bases sitting between them. Germline V gene sequence: CDR1 SEHNR, CDR2 FQNEAQ (reference sequence).

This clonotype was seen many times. Written as DNA, the CDR3 is TGCGCCAGCAGCCCACGACCCGCGGGACAGACCTTTGACGAGCAGTACTTC. This encodes CASSPRPAGQTFDEQYF. This sequence joins TRBV5-1 and TRBJ2-7, with TRBD1 as a possible D gene (7 bases). Trimming took 4 bases from V and 5 from J, leaving 25 bases between them. CDR1 is SGHRS and CDR2 is YFSETQ in the germline V gene. The CDR3 has 17 amino acids. The full variable domain, completed using reference TRBV5-1 and TRBJ2-7, is KAGVTQTPRYLIKTRGQQVTLSCSPISGHRSVSWYQQTPGQGLQFLFEYFSETQRNKGNFPGRFSGRQFSNSRSEMNVSTLELGDSALYLCASSPRPAGQTFDEQYFGPGTRLTVT.

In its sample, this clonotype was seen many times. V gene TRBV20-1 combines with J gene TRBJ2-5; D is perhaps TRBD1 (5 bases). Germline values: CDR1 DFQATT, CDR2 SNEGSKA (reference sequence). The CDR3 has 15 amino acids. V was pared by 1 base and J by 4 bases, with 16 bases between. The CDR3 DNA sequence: TGCAGTGCTAGAGTGTGGCTAGACAGCCGAGAGACCCAGTACTTC. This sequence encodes CSARVWLDSRETQYF.

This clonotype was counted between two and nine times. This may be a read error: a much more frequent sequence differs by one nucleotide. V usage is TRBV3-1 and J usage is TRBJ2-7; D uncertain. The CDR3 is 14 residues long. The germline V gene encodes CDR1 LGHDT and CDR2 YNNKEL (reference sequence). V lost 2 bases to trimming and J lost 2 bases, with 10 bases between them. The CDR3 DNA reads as TGTGCCAGCAGCCAAAGTCCTCACACCTACGAGCAGTACTTC. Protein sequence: CASSQSPHTYEQYF.